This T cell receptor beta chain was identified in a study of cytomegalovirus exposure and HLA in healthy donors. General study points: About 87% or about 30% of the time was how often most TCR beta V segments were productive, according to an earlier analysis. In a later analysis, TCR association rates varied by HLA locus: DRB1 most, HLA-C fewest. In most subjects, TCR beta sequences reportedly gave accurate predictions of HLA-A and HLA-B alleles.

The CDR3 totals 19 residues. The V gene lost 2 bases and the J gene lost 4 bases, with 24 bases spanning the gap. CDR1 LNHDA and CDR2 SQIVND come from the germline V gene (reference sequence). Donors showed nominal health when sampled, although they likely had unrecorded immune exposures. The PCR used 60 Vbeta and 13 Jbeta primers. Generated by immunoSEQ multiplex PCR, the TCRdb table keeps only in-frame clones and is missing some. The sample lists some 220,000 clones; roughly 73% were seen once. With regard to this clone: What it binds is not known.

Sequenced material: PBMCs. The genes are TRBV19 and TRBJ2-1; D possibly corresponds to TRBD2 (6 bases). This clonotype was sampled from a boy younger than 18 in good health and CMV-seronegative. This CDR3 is CASSIRGMTGTSRYNEQFF. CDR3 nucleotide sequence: TGTGCCAGTAGTATAAGGGGCATGACCGGGACTTCACGGTACAATGAGCAGTTCTTC.